Included here is one T cell receptor (beta chain) sequence, with context. Profiled with immunoSEQ multiplex PCR; TCRdb holds only in-frame clones, not every one. Altogether about 16,000 clones are present, roughly four fifths being singletons, with the ten largest covering less than 8.5%. The data stem from a study of PD-1 blockade in classical Hodgkin lymphoma. Described time point: newly diagnosed, previously untreated cHL patient sample. Germline V lookup: CDR1 SGHRS, CDR2 YFSETQ. Trimming left V 5 bases short and J 0 bases short, with 15 bases between. The CDR3 is 16 residues long. The sample consisted of peripheral blood mononuclear cells (PBMCs). The TCR was taken from a human donor with classical Hodgkin lymphoma. The rearrangement links TRBV5-1 to TRBJ1-3; D perhaps matches TRBD1 (5 bases). CDR3 region: CASSWDSPTSGNTIYF. CDR3 in DNA: TGCGCCAGCAGTTGGGACTCCCCAACCTCTGGAAACACCATATATTTT.